These T cell receptor beta chains were read from a single sample in a study of blood T cell repertoires in COVID-19. Here immunoSEQ multiplex PCR was the method, and the copy in TCRdb shows in-frame clones only, minus some. The sample carries hundreds of thousands of clones, approximately 91% recorded once. The specimen sequenced was PBMCs or T cells enriched from blood (not recorded which). The receptors derive from a woman aged 25 to 45 who had recovered from COVID-19. Both conserved end residues are part of each CDR3. D genes are given only for firm matches. Size is omitted from some rows. Given values are once, few, many or a class for expanded clones.

CDR3,DNA,length,D,size,V,J
CASSYRGGSYNSPLHF,TGTGCCAGCAGTTACCGCGGGGGCTCCTATAATTCACCCCTCCACTTT,16,-,-,TRBV6-5,TRBJ1-6
CASSSRPGLSTDTQYF,TGTGCCAGCAGCTCCCGGCCCGGACTGAGCACAGATACGCAGTATTTT,16,-,-,TRBV11-2,TRBJ2-3
CASSLELTGLNSGNTIYF,TGTGCCAGCAGCTTGGAGCTGACAGGGCTCAACTCTGGAAACACCATATATTTT,18,TRBD1,-,TRBV5-6,TRBJ1-3
CASRTPLSEGDEQYF,TGCGCCAGCCGAACACCCCTCTCAGAGGGGGACGAGCAGTACTTC,15,-,-,TRBV5-1,TRBJ2-7
CASSVAGGRTEAFF,TGTGCCAGCAGCGTAGCAGGGGGGCGGACTGAAGCTTTCTTT,14,TRBD1,-,TRBV9,TRBJ1-1
CASSLPQYGYTF,TGTGCCAGCAGTTTGCCCCAGTATGGCTACACCTTC,12,-,few,TRBV28,TRBJ1-2
CAGDRLRGHGYTF,TGTGCCGGGGACCGCCTCAGGGGCCATGGCTACACCTTC,13,-,-,TRBV30,TRBJ1-2
CASSFPHPSSYNSPLHF,TGTGCCAGCAGCTTCCCTCACCCGAGCTCCTATAATTCACCCCTCCACTTT,17,-,few,TRBV21-1,TRBJ1-6
CASRAGSNYGYTF,TGTGCCAGCCGGGCGGGGTCTAACTATGGCTACACCTTC,13,-,-,TRBV28,TRBJ1-2
CASSEGRIEQYF,TGTGCCAGCAGTGAGGGGCGGATCGAGCAGTACTTC,12,-,-,TRBV6-1,TRBJ2-7
CASSQLAGPSTDTQYF,TGTGCCAGCAGCCAGCTAGCGGGACCAAGCACAGATACGCAGTATTTT,16,TRBD2,-,TRBV4-2,TRBJ2-3